The sequence of this T cell receptor beta chain was determined in a study of T cells in Graves' hyperthyroidism and ophthalmopathy. General study points: Ophthalmopathy was distinguished from stable hyperthyroidism by 13 V-J signatures. In blood, most of the thyroid clonotypes expanded above 0.001 were also present.

With respect to this clonotype: Its antigen is currently unknown.

TCR beta CDR3 sequences were amplified from RNA transcripts. A first-round RT-PCR of the TCR CDR3 used the HTBI primer set. A single record per CDR3 protein comes from TCRdb applying MiXCR to the multiplex PCR reads. This sample yields about 500,000 distinct CDR3 sequences, of which about 16% are seen a single time; around 28% belongs to the top ten. Diagnoses were established using clinical symptoms, serum thyroxine and TRAb, thyroid ultrasound and orbital computed tomography. Per the germline V gene, CDR1 is MNHEY and CDR2 is SVGAGI. There are 15 residues in the CDR3. Trimming shortened V by 0 bases and J by 4 bases, and 11 bases separated the two germline ends.

Sample: blood. The J gene is TRBJ2-3, the V gene TRBV6-5; TRBD2 is a possible D gene (5 bases). This TCR was recovered from a woman in her 30s with Graves' ophthalmopathy. As DNA, the CDR3 is TGTGCCAGCAGTTACTCGGAGGCGCAGGCAGATACGCAGTATTTT. It is translated as CASSYSEAQADTQYF.